One T cell receptor (beta chain) is described in this entry. The data stem from a study of CD4 T cells in relation to SARS-CoV-2 and coronaviruses. Before the COVID-19 pandemic, during about 2010-2018, CD4+ T cells were taken from unexposed donors. Trimming shortened V by 4 bases and J by 14 bases, and 15 bases separated the two germline ends. The CDR3 is 13 amino acids. Germline assignment: CDR1 MDHEN and CDR2 SYDVKM. Sequencing used immunoSEQ multiplex PCR; TCRdb keeps in-frame clones, though not all of them. The sample yields 55,000 to 75,000 clones, 87% seen once. The TCR comes from a human donor in good health. Sequenced material: memory CD4+ T cells from PBMCs. The chain is built from TRBV28 and TRBJ1-6; D gene ambiguous. CDR3: CASSSSTLFTLHF. The CDR3 DNA is TGTGCCAGCAGTTCATCGACCCTATTCACCCTCCACTTT.